This T cell receptor beta chain was recovered during a study of cytomegalovirus exposure and HLA in healthy donors. On this clone itself: Its matching antigen is unknown.

Findings and caveats of the study: Across donors, sequencing depth was assumed by presence/absence analyses to be roughly uniform. In a later analysis, V- and J-gene trimming of beta chains associated with a DCLRE1C missense variant, replicated independently.

PCR was performed using 60 Vbeta and 13 Jbeta primers. The assay was immunoSEQ multiplex PCR, and TCRdb's table has in-frame clones only and misses some. The table records over 150,000 clones, roughly two thirds of them present only once. CDR3 length: 13 residues. Trimming removed 4 bases at V and 0 bases at J, with 9 bases between. CDR1 SQVTM and CDR2 ANQGSEA come from the germline V gene. Sequencing input: PBMCs. This sequence originates from a woman between 18 and 29 years old in good health and CMV-seropositive. V usage is TRBV29-1 and J usage is TRBJ1-1; D not certain. The CDR3 DNA reads as TGCAGCGTTGTTGAACAGCTGAACACTGAAGCTTTCTTT. It specifies CSVVEQLNTEAFF.